These 26 T cell receptor beta chains were all obtained from the same sample, sequenced in a study of identical twins. TCRdb processed the 5' RACE reads anew with MiXCR; each CDR3 protein has one entry. This table has over 500,000 distinct CDR3 sequences, 22% appearing once. The sample was also linked to a second study, of T cells expressing NK-cell markers.

Sequenced input: CD4+ T cells sorted from blood. Receptors originate from a young woman in good health.

This clonotype has a handful of counts. CDR3 residues: CASSLSGAVRSYNEQFF. The CDR3 coding sequence is TGTGCCAGCAGTCTGTCGGGGGCCGTTCGGTCCTACAATGAGCAGTTCTTC. The genes are TRBV27 and TRBJ2-1; possibly TRBD1 or TRBD2 for D (6 bases each). Germline V gives CDR1 MNHEY, CDR2 SMNVEV (reference sequence). This CDR3 is 17 amino acids long. Deletions cut 5 bases from V and 1 base from J, with 18 bases between.

The table lists this clonotype with a few counts. The J gene is TRBJ2-1, the V gene TRBV20-1, with a tentative D call TRBD1 (6 bases). CDR3 length: 12 residues. Germline CDR1 is DFQATT and CDR2 is SNEGSKA (reference sequence). CDR3 sequence: CSIQGSFSEQFF. The CDR3 DNA reads TGCAGCATACAGGGATCTTTCAGCGAGCAGTTCTTC.

The genes are TRBV12-3 or TRBV12-4 and TRBJ1-5, with D perhaps TRBD1 (5 bases). The CDR3 contains 14 residues. V gave up 3 bases and J gave up 6 bases, with 12 bases separating them. The CDR3 bases are TGTGCCAGCAGTTTGGGGGGGATTACTCAGCCCCAGCATTTT. Protein: CASSLGGITQPQHF.

This clonotype appeared a few times. This chain connects TRBV7-9 to TRBJ2-5; 8 bases match TRBD1. The CDR3 length is 15 residues. The germline V gene has CDR1 SEHNR and CDR2 FQNEAQ (reference sequence). V lost 5 bases, J lost 4 bases, and 9 bases stayed unmatched. For the CDR3, the DNA is TGTGCCAGCAGCATTACTACAGGGGGAGGAGAGACCCAGTACTTC. It translates to CASSITTGGGETQYF. Complete variable domain (other parts from reference TRBV7-9 and TRBJ2-5): DTGVSQNPRHKITKRGQNVTFRCDPISEHNRLYWYRQTLGQGPEFLTYFQNEAQLEKSRLLSDRFSAERPKGSFSTLEIQRTEQGDSAMYLCASSITTGGGETQYFGPGTRLLVL.

The chain links TRBV7-3 to TRBJ2-5; D uncertain. V was pared by 4 bases and J by 5 bases, with 17 bases between. There are 15 residues in the CDR3. Germline CDR1 is SGHTA and CDR2 is FQGTGA. CDR3 in amino acids: CASSSRPGRTETQYF. CDR3 DNA sequence: TGTGCCAGCAGCTCCCGGCCCGGACGGACGGAGACCCAGTACTTC. Together with reference TRBV7-3 and TRBJ2-5, the CDR3 gives the full variable domain: GAGVSQTPSNKVTEKGKYVELRCDPISGHTALYWYRQSLGQGPEFLIYFQGTGAADDSGLPNDRFFAVRPEGSVSTLKIQRTERGDSAVYLCASSSRPGRTETQYFGPGTRLLVL.

The chain has TRBV20-1 and TRBJ1-6; the match to TRBD1 covers 7 bases. V dropped 6 bases and J dropped 10; count of bases not matched to a gene: 9. This CDR3 comprises 13 residues. Germline lookup yields CDR1 DFQATT and CDR2 SNEGSKA (reference sequence). This CDR3 is CSALGTVESPLHF. The DNA for the CDR3 is TGCAGTGCGCTCGGGACAGTCGAATCACCCCTCCACTTT.

The chain uses TRBV10-3 and TRBJ2-4, with 7 bases matching TRBD2. With V trimmed by 4 bases and J by 2 bases, 5 bases remained unmatched. This CDR3 spans 15 amino acids. The germline V gene has CDR1 ENHRY and CDR2 SYGVKD. The CDR3: CAISVGEGTKNIQYF. CDR3 coding DNA: TGTGCCATCAGTGTGGGGGAGGGTACCAAAAACATTCAGTACTTC.

This chain connects TRBV12-3 or TRBV12-4 to TRBJ1-6; D unclear. Trimming took off 3 bases at V and 10 bases at J, with 10 bases between the two ends. CDR3 size: 13 residues. The CDR3 protein is CASSLGLRSPLHF. As DNA, the CDR3 is TGTGCCAGCAGTTTGGGTCTTCGGTCACCCCTCCACTTT.

V is TRBV18 and J is TRBJ2-5; TRBD1 might be the D (6 bases). CDR1 is KGHSH and CDR2 is LQKENI in the germline V gene. V shed 6 bases and J shed 5 bases, with 16 bases lying between them. The CDR3 totals 14 residues. CDR3 sequence reads: CASSQGQREETQYF. CDR3 nucleotides: TGTGCCAGCTCCCAAGGACAGAGGGAGGAGACCCAGTACTTC. Full variable domain (remainder filled in from reference TRBV18 and TRBJ2-5): NAGVMQNPRHLVRRRGQEARLRCSPMKGHSHVYWYRQLPEEGLKFMVYLQKENIIDESGMPKERFSAEFPKEGPSILRIQQVVRGDSAAYFCASSQGQREETQYFGPGTRLLVL.

The chain has TRBV7-3 and TRBJ2-5, with 8 bases matching TRBD2. Trimming at V came to 5 bases and at J to 5 bases, leaving 7 bases not matched to a gene. This CDR3 comprises 14 residues. Germline V CDR1 and CDR2: SGHTA, FQGTGA. CDR3 coding DNA: TGTGCCAGCAGCCGAAGCGGGGGCGGGGAGACCCAGTACTTC. Its protein is CASSRSGGGETQYF.

This clonotype was recorded many times. The genes are TRBV7-2 and TRBJ2-1; D possibly corresponds to TRBD2 (6 bases). The CDR3 totals 15 residues. Deletions cut 2 bases from V and 9 bases from J, with 17 bases between. The germline V gene has CDR1 SGHTA and CDR2 FQGNSA. The CDR3 is CASSLLPGEFGEQFF. As DNA, the CDR3 is TGTGCCAGCAGCTTATTGCCGGGGGAGTTCGGTGAGCAGTTCTTC.

This clonotype has more than one count but fewer than ten. V gene TRBV20-1 combines with J gene TRBJ2-7; D is ambiguous. This CDR3 region has 15 residues. Trimming removed 0 bases at V and 3 bases at J, with 15 bases between. Germline loops: CDR1 DFQATT, CDR2 SNEGSKA (reference sequence). CDR3 DNA sequence: TGCAGTGCTAGAGATGCTTCTGTAGGCCTCTACGAGCAGTACTTC. It translates to CSARDASVGLYEQYF.

Only a few counts were recorded for this clonotype. The chain has TRBV10-3 and TRBJ1-5, with TRBD1 matching 7 bases. J lost 7 bases, V lost 6 bases, and 9 bases had no gene match. The CDR3 sequence is 14 residues long. Per germline, CDR1 ENHRY and CDR2 SYGVKD. The chain's CDR3 is CAIRPTGEGQPQHF. For the CDR3, the DNA is TGTGCCATCAGGCCTACAGGGGAGGGACAGCCCCAGCATTTT.

The rearrangement joins TRBV19 to TRBJ2-7, with TRBD1 identical over 11 bases. The CDR3 extends over 14 amino acids. Trimming removed 6 bases from V and 2 bases from J; junction bases left unmatched: 3. Germline V gene data show CDR1 as LNHDA and CDR2 as SQIVND (reference sequence). The CDR3: CASSRDRGTYEQYF. DNA for the CDR3: TGTGCCAGTAGCAGGGACAGGGGGACCTACGAGCAGTACTTC.

The CDR3 DNA sequence: TGCAGTGCCCCTGGCGGGAGCTCCTACGAGCAGTACTTC. Encoded protein: CSAPGGSSYEQYF. V usage is TRBV20-1 and J usage is TRBJ2-7; TRBD2 matches 7 bases. J was trimmed by 0 bases and V by 6 bases; bases with no gene match: 5. This CDR3 has 13 amino acids. CDR1 is DFQATT, CDR2 SNEGSKA, per germline (reference sequence).

There are a few counts of this clonotype. The chain couples TRBV7-9 to TRBJ1-1; D unresolved. The CDR3 loop spans 13 amino acids. The germline V gene has CDR1 SEHNR and CDR2 FQNEAQ (reference sequence). Trimming shortened V by 8 bases and J by 0 bases, and 10 bases separated the two germline ends. CDR3: CASSGSLNTEAFF. The CDR3 bases are TGTGCCAGCTCGGGGAGCCTGAACACTGAAGCTTTCTTT.

There are many counts of this clonotype. The J gene is TRBJ2-7, the V gene TRBV29-1; D unclear. CDR3 length: 13 residues. Per the germline V gene, CDR1 is SQVTM and CDR2 is ANQGSEA. Between the trimmed V and J ends, which lost 4 bases and 0 bases, there was a span of 10 bases. CDR3 residues: CSVVSRLSYEQYF. CDR3 bases: TGCAGCGTTGTCTCGAGGCTCTCCTACGAGCAGTACTTC.

This clonotype was observed many times. CDR3 loop: CAISRDGNGYTF. CDR3 nucleotide sequence: TGTGCCATCAGTCGGGACGGGAATGGCTACACCTTC. This chain uses TRBV10-3 with TRBJ1-2, with D perhaps matching TRBD1 (5 bases). Germline CDR1 ENHRY, CDR2 SYGVKD. Deletions cut 5 bases from V and 6 bases from J, with 10 bases between. The length of the CDR3 is 12 residues.

This clonotype was seen many times. The chain has TRBV20-1 and TRBJ1-1, with unresolved D. Per germline, CDR1 DFQATT and CDR2 SNEGSKA (reference sequence). CDR3 length equals 11 residues. The V end was cut by 2 bases, the J end by 4 bases, with 5 bases between. For the CDR3, the DNA is TGCAGTGCTAGACGGAGCACTGAAGCTTTCTTT. It specifies CSARRSTEAFF.

This clonotype came up a few times. This chain's CDR3 is CASSRTGDSYEQYF. CDR3 coding DNA: TGTGCCAGCAGCCGGACAGGGGACTCCTACGAGCAGTACTTC. J is TRBJ2-7 and V is TRBV7-6; 9 bases match TRBD1. The V and J ends lost 5 bases and 0 bases, in that order; junction bases with no gene match: 2. The CDR3 has 14 residues. Germline CDR1 SGHVS, CDR2 FNYEAQ.

CDR3 bases: TGTGCCGGGGGGAACAATTTGAACACTGAAGCTTTCTTT. This gives the protein CAGGNNLNTEAFF. The V and J genes are TRBV6-1 and TRBJ1-1, with D tentatively TRBD1 (5 bases). This CDR3 has 13 residues. Trimming removed 11 bases from V and 0 bases from J, with 13 bases in between. Germline V gene data show CDR1 as MNHNS and CDR2 as SASEGT.

This chain links TRBV6-5 with TRBJ2-7; weak D call: TRBD1 (6 bases). The V gene lost 7 bases and the J gene lost 3 bases, with 10 bases spanning the gap. CDR3 length: 12 residues. Germline assignment: CDR1 MNHEY and CDR2 SVGAGI. The CDR3 reads CASMARGYEQYF. The CDR3 region has the DNA TGTGCCAGCATGGCCAGGGGCTACGAGCAGTACTTC.

This sequence joins TRBV27 and TRBJ2-3, with TRBD2 as a possible D gene (5 bases). Germline V gives CDR1 MNHEY, CDR2 SMNVEV (reference sequence). V lost 10 bases and J 3 bases, leaving 14 bases between the germline ends. The CDR3 sequence is 13 residues long. The DNA for the CDR3 is TGTGCCACCAGATCTCGGGGTACAGATACGCAGTATTTT. This translates into CATRSRGTDTQYF.

V usage is TRBV7-2 and J usage is TRBJ1-2; weak D call: TRBD1 (5 bases). Trimming took off 5 bases at V and 6 bases at J, with 19 bases between the two ends. The V gene's germline CDR1 is SGHTA and CDR2 FQGNSA. The CDR3 sequence is 15 residues long. CDR3 nucleotides: TGTGCCAGCAGCCCCTTGGGGGATTCGGTAGATGGCTACACCTTC. Its translation: CASSPLGDSVDGYTF. Supplemented by reference TRBV7-2 and TRBJ1-2, the full variable domain reads GAGVSQSPSNKVTEKGKDVELRCDPISGHTALYWYRQSLGQGLEFLIYFQGNSAPDKSGLPSDRFSAERTGGSVSTLTIQRTQQEDSAVYLCASSPLGDSVDGYTFGSGTRLTVV.

V and J are TRBV12-3 or TRBV12-4 and TRBJ1-3; D call uncertain. With 3 bases removed from V and 3 bases from J, the gap between germline ends came to 6 bases. This CDR3 comprises 13 residues. This CDR3 is CASSLTNGNTIYF. CDR3 coding DNA: TGTGCCAGCAGTTTGACCAATGGAAACACCATATATTTT.

This clonotype showed up just a few times. This sequence joins TRBV20-1 and TRBJ2-3, with 8 bases lining up with TRBD2. Germline V gene sequence: CDR1 DFQATT, CDR2 SNEGSKA (reference sequence). The CDR3 runs 15 residues. Unmatched junction bases numbered 17, after V lost 8 bases and J lost 7 bases. CDR3 protein: CSFWGERESPYTQYF. The CDR3 bases are TGCAGTTTTTGGGGGGAGCGGGAGTCTCCCTATACGCAGTATTTT.